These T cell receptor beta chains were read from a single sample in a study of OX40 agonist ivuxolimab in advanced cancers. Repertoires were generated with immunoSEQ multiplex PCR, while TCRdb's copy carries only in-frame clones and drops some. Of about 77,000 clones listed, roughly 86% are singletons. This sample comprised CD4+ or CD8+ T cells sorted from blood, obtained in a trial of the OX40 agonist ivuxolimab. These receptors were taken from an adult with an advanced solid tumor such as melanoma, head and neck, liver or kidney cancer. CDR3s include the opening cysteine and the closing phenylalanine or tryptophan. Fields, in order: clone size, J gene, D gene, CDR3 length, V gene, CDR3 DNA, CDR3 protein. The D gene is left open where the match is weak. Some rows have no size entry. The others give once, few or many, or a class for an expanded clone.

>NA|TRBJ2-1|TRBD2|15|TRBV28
TGTGCCAGCAGTATGGGGGGGAGGGCCCTCAATGAGCAGTTCTTC
CASSMGGRALNEQFF
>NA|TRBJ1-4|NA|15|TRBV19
TGTGCCAGTACCTTCCGACACTCAACTAATGAAAAACTGTTTTTT
CASTFRHSTNEKLFF
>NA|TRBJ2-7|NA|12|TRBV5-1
TGCGCCAGCAGCCCCCCTCTGGGCGAGCAGTACTTC
CASSPPLGEQYF
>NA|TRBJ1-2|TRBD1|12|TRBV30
TGTGCCTGGAGTTTACAGGGGAATGGCTACACCTTC
CAWSLQGNGYTF
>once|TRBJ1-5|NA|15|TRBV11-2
TGTGCCAGCAGCTTAGGGTCGGGGGCCGGACAGCCCCAGCATTTT
CASSLGSGAGQPQHF
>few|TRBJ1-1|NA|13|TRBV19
TGTGCCAGTAGAGTATCGGGGTACACTGAAGCTTTCTTT
CASRVSGYTEAFF
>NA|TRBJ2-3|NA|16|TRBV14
TGTGCCAGCAGCCGCCCTACAGGGTTCGGGACAGATACGCAGTATTTT
CASSRPTGFGTDTQYF
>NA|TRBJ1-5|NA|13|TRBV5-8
TGTGCCAGCAGTTTGACGGTCAATCAGCCCCAGCATTTT
CASSLTVNQPQHF
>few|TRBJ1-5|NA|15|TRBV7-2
TGTGCCAGCAGCTTAGCTATAGGGCCCAATCAGCCCCAGCATTTT
CASSLAIGPNQPQHF
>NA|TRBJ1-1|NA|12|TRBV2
TGTGCCAGCAACCTGGGACCCGACAGAGCTTTCTTT
CASNLGPDRAFF
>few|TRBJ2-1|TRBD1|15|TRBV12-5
TGTGCTAGTGCAAAATCCGGGACAGCATACAATGAGCAGTTCTTC
CASAKSGTAYNEQFF
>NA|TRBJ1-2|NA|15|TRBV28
TGTGCCAGCAGTTCCGGGACGGCCCCTTTCTATGGCTACACCTTC
CASSSGTAPFYGYTF
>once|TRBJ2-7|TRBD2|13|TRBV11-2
TGTGCCAGCCGCCCCGGGGGGGTCCACGAGCAGTACTTC
CASRPGGVHEQYF
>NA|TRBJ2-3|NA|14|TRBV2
TGTGCCAGCAGTGACCAGGGGGGGACAGATACGCAGTATTTT
CASSDQGGTDTQYF
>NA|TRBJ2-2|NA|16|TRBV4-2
TGTGCCAGCAGCCCGAGCTTGGCGGTCGGCACCGGGGAGCTGTTTTTT
CASSPSLAVGTGELFF
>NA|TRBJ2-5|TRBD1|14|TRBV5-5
TGTGCCAGCAGCCCGGGACAGCTCCAAGAGACCCAGTACTTC
CASSPGQLQETQYF
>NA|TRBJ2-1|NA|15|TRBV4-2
TGTGCCAGCAGCCATCCCCCTGACAGCTACAATGAGCAGTTCTTC
CASSHPPDSYNEQFF
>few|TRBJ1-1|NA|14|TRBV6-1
TGTGCCAGCAGTGTTCTGAGGGCGACCTCTGAAGCTTTCTTT
CASSVLRATSEAFF
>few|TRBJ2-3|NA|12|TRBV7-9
TGTGCCAGCAGTTACAGGGCTGATACGCAGTATTTT
CASSYRADTQYF
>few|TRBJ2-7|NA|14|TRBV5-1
TGCGCCAGCAGCCCGCAGGGATCATCCTACGAGCAGTACTTC
CASSPQGSSYEQYF
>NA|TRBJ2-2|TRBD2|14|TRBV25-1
TGTGCCAGCGAAACTAGCGGGGGGGCCGGGGAGCTGTTTTTT
CASETSGGAGELFF
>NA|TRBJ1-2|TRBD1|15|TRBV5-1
TGCGCCAGCAGCCCTATGTACAGGGGGCAGATTGGCTACACCTTC
CASSPMYRGQIGYTF
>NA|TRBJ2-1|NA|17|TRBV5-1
TGCGCCAGCAGCCCCTCTCCGTTAGCGCAAACATACAATGAGCAGTTCTTC
CASSPSPLAQTYNEQFF
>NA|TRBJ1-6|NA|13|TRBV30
TGTGCCTGGAGCAACGGGGCCTTTTCACCCCTCCACTTT
CAWSNGAFSPLHF
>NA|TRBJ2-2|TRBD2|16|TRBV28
TGTGCCAGCAGTTTAAGGACTAGCGGGAGTATCGGGGAGCTGTTTTTT
CASSLRTSGSIGELFF
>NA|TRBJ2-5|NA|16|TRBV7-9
TGTGCCAGCAGCCGAGGGGCGGGCGGGTACCAAGAGACCCAGTACTTC
CASSRGAGGYQETQYF
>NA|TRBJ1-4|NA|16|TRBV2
TGTGCCAGCAGCCCCAGCGGGGGGCAGGGTAATGAAAAACTGTTTTTT
CASSPSGGQGNEKLFF
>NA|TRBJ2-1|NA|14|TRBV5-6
TGTGCCAGCAGCTTGGGAGTCCAGAGCAATGAGCAGTTCTTC
CASSLGVQSNEQFF
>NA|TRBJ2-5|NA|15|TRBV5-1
TGCGCCAGCAGCGCCATAGAGCGGTACCAAGAGACCCAGTACTTC
CASSAIERYQETQYF
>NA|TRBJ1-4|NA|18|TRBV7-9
TGTGCCAGCAGCTTAGCTACCCGGGAGCTCAGAGCTAATGAAAAACTGTTTTTT
CASSLATRELRANEKLFF
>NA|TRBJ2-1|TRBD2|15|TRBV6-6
TGTGCCAGCCTTCTCACTAGCGGTATTTACAATGAGCAGTTCTTC
CASLLTSGIYNEQFF
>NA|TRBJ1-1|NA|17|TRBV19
TGTGCCAGTAGTATAGTCCTTTCTAACAGCCTGAACACTGAAGCTTTCTTT
CASSIVLSNSLNTEAFF
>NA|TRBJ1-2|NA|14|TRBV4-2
TGTGCCAGCAGCCAAGGAGGGACCGACTATGGCTACACCTTC
CASSQGGTDYGYTF
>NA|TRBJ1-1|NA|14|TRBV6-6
TGTGCCAGCAGTTACGCCAGGGTACGGTCTGAAGCTTTCTTT
CASSYARVRSEAFF
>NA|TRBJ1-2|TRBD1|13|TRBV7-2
TGTGCCAGCGGCCAGGGACAGGGGTATGGCTACACCTTC
CASGQGQGYGYTF
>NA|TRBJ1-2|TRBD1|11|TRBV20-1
TGCAGTGCTGGGGGGACAGATGGCTACACCTTC
CSAGGTDGYTF
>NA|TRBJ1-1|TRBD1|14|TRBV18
TGTGCCAGCTCACCTCTGGACAGGGATACTGAAGCTTTCTTT
CASSPLDRDTEAFF
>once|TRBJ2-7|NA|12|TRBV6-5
TGTGCCAGCAGTCCACAGGGCTACGAGCAGTACTTC
CASSPQGYEQYF
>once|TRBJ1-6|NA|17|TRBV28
TGTGCCAGCAGTTTTCTACCAGGGATCACCTATAATTCACCCCTCCACTTT
CASSFLPGITYNSPLHF
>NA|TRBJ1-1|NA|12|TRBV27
TGTGCCAGCAGTTTAGGATCGGGAGTAGCTTTCTTT
CASSLGSGVAFF
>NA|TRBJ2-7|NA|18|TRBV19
TGTGCCAGTAGCTGGCGCCCTTCGCTAGGCGGTATCTCCTACGAGCAGTACTTC
CASSWRPSLGGISYEQYF
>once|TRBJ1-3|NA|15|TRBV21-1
TGTGCCAGCAGCCAATCTGACAGGGAACGAAACACCATATATTTT
CASSQSDRERNTIYF